These 10 T cell receptor beta chains were sequenced from one sample in a study of blood T cell repertoires in COVID-19. Repertoires were generated with immunoSEQ multiplex PCR, while TCRdb's copy carries only in-frame clones and drops some. This sample carries more than 75,000 clones, around 84% of them seen once, and the ten largest clones take approximately 10%. What was sequenced was peripheral blood. Source of these receptors: a human donor in a cohort sampled during active COVID-19.

As concerns this clone: A junction end diverges from the germline sequence, so it may reflect a read error. V is TRBV29-1 and J is TRBJ1-1; the D gene is possibly TRBD1 (5 bases). CDR3 length equals 11 residues. CDR1 is SQVTM, CDR2 ANQGSEA, per germline. The CDR3 here is CSVEEGQNSLF. CDR3 DNA sequence: TGCAGCGTTGAAGAGGGGCAGAATTCTCTCTTT.

This chain links TRBV6-5 with TRBJ2-7, with TRBD1 identical over 8 bases. V was pared by 6 bases and J by 3 bases, with 4 bases of the junction left unmatched. In germline, CDR1 is MNHEY, CDR2 SVGAGI. The CDR3 is 13 residues long. The CDR3: CASRTGVGYEQYF. The DNA for the CDR3 is TGTGCCAGCAGGACAGGGGTGGGCTACGAGCAGTACTTC.

The gene calls are TRBV2 and TRBJ1-2; D is perhaps TRBD1 (6 bases). Trimming took 5 bases from V and 4 from J, leaving 14 bases between them. CDR1 SNHLY and CDR2 FYNNEI come from the germline V gene. The CDR3 consists of 14 residues. CDR3 DNA: TGTGCCAGCAGTCGGGACACCAAATCCTATGGCTACACCTTC. It is translated as CASSRDTKSYGYTF.

The J gene is TRBJ1-1, the V gene TRBV7-2; TRBD1 aligns across 7 bases. Germline trimming cut 3 bases from V and 12 bases from J; bases unmatched to any gene: 10. The CDR3 runs 13 residues. The germline V gene encodes CDR1 SGHTA and CDR2 FQGNSA. The CDR3 loop reads CASSFGQVPGTFF. The CDR3 DNA reads TGTGCCAGCAGCTTCGGACAGGTTCCTGGGACTTTCTTT.

This clone was seen more than once but under ten times. The chain uses TRBV5-1 and TRBJ2-1, with D tentatively TRBD2 (6 bases). The CDR3 runs to 19 residues. Germline V gene data show CDR1 as SGHRS and CDR2 as YFSETQ. V lost 3 bases and J 8 bases, leaving 30 bases between the germline ends. CDR3 sequence: CASSSGVGLSRSPRDEQFF. CDR3 coding DNA: TGCGCCAGCAGCTCGGGCGTGGGACTGAGTCGGAGCCCTCGGGATGAGCAGTTCTTC.

The chain employs TRBV14 and TRBJ2-1; possible D gene TRBD2, 6 bases. The CDR3 spans 11 residues. V lost 4 bases and J 13 bases, leaving 11 bases between the germline ends. The V gene's germline CDR1 is SGHDN and CDR2 FVKESK. CDR3 DNA: TGTGCCAGCAGCCGTACTAGCCACCAGTTCTTC. Residues: CASSRTSHQFF.

The gene calls are TRBV5-1 and TRBJ2-7; maybe TRBD1 (6 bases). Germline-derived CDR1 and CDR2 are SGHRS and YFSETQ. V lost 4 bases, J lost 0 bases, and 11 bases lay in between. The CDR3 is 14 residues long. The CDR3 sequence: CASSIGTTSYEQYF. The CDR3 DNA reads as TGCGCCAGCAGCATAGGGACAACCTCCTACGAGCAGTACTTC. The whole variable domain, remainder taken from reference TRBV5-1 and TRBJ2-7, is KAGVTQTPRYLIKTRGQQVTLSCSPISGHRSVSWYQQTPGQGLQFLFEYFSETQRNKGNFPGRFSGRQFSNSRSEMNVSTLELGDSALYLCASSIGTTSYEQYFGPGTRLTVT.

This clone showed up just once. The rearrangement links TRBV11-2 to TRBJ2-7; D perhaps matches TRBD2 (6 bases). The CDR3 length is 14 residues. Germline loops: CDR1 SGHAT, CDR2 FQNNGV. Between the trimmed V and J ends, which lost 0 bases and 2 bases, there was a span of 8 bases. The CDR3 nucleotides are TGTGCCAGCAGCTTAGAGCGGGGTCCCTACGAGCAGTACTTC. Its translation: CASSLERGPYEQYF.

This chain uses TRBV28 with TRBJ2-7; 9 nucleotides match TRBD1. V lost 6 bases, J lost 5 bases, and 11 bases stayed unmatched. CDR3 size: 15 residues. The germline V gene encodes CDR1 MDHEN and CDR2 SYDVKM. DNA of the CDR3: TGTGCCAGCAGGGGCCCGGGACAGGGATATCACGAGCAGTACTTC. It is translated as CASRGPGQGYHEQYF.

The gene calls are TRBV19 and TRBJ2-2, with TRBD2 matching 12 bases. V lost 9 bases to trimming and J lost 3 bases; unmatched junction nucleotides: 14. Germline V gives CDR1 LNHDA, CDR2 SQIVND (reference sequence). The CDR3 loop spans 18 amino acids. CDR3 DNA: TGTGCCAGCCTCCATCTGGGACTAGCGGGTGAACACACCGGGGAGCTGTTTTTT. Protein product: CASLHLGLAGEHTGELFF.